What follows are 10 T cell receptor beta chains derived from one specimen sequenced in a study of cytomegalovirus exposure and HLA in healthy donors (dated 2017 in TCRdb). The protocol used for the library was the immunoSEQ multiplex PCR assay. TCRdb obtained this table from immuneACCESS and retained in-frame rearrangements with V and J assigned. These tables miss some clones; where compared with another copy, unresolved V genes account for less than half of the shortfall, and the remainder is unexplained. The sample profile shows 150,000 or so clones; less than 90% of them were found once. The biggest ten clones account for 20% to 25% of the sample. Specimen: PBMCs. These receptors all stem from a man between 18 and 35 years old in good health and CMV-seropositive.

The V and J genes are TRBV2 and TRBJ1-5, with a possible D match to TRBD1 (6 bases). The CDR3 runs to 15 residues. CDR1 and CDR2 from the germline V gene are SNHLY and FYNNEI. Trimming pared 4 bases from V and 0 bases from J, leaving 10 bases between. The DNA for the CDR3 is TGTGCCAGCAGTGGACAGGACCTTAGCAATCAGCCCCAGCATTTT. It specifies CASSGQDLSNQPQHF.

The chain carries TRBV20-1 and TRBJ1-1; D gene unclear. The CDR3 loop spans 10 amino acids. From germline, CDR1 is DFQATT and CDR2 SNEGSKA (reference sequence). Between the trimmed V and J ends, which lost 8 bases and 8 bases, there was a span of 12 bases. CDR3 sequence: CSPAGREAFF. DNA for the CDR3: TGCAGTCCTGCGGGAAGAGAAGCTTTCTTT.

This clone has just one count. The chain joins TRBV18 to TRBJ2-2; 9 bases are shared with TRBD2. The V gene's germline CDR1 is KGHSH and CDR2 LQKENI. Trimming removed 1 base from V and 5 bases from J; junction bases left unmatched: 5. This CDR3 spans 16 amino acids. CDR3 sequence (DNA): TGTGCCAGCTCACCACTTGTAGCGGGAGATACCGGGGAGCTGTTTTTT. Translating it yields CASSPLVAGDTGELFF. The full variable domain, completed using reference TRBV18 and TRBJ2-2, is NAGVMQNPRHLVRRRGQEARLRCSPMKGHSHVYWYRQLPEEGLKFMVYLQKENIIDESGMPKERFSAEFPKEGPSILRIQQVVRGDSAAYFCASSPLVAGDTGELFFGEGSRLTVL.

V usage is TRBV19 and J usage is TRBJ2-3; 7 bases are shared with TRBD2. J was trimmed by 1 base and V by 7 bases; bases with no gene match: 8. Germline V gives CDR1 LNHDA, CDR2 SQIVND (reference sequence). This CDR3 contains 15 residues. CDR3 nucleotides: TGTGCCAGTACCCCAGTCGCGGGAGGCACAGATACGCAGTATTTT. Its protein is CASTPVAGGTDTQYF.

This chain connects TRBV19 to TRBJ1-6, with 9 bases that match TRBD1. Germline CDR1 reads LNHDA; CDR2 reads SQIVND (reference sequence). Trimming took 5 bases from V and 3 from J; bases not matched to a gene: 14. The CDR3 runs 19 residues. This CDR3 reads CASSVCRDRVTCYNSPLHF. CDR3 bases: TGTGCCAGTAGTGTGTGCCGGGACAGGGTAACATGCTATAATTCACCCCTCCACTTT.

The chain links TRBV11-2 to TRBJ2-5; 15 nucleotides line up with TRBD2. V shed 4 bases, J shed 4 bases, and the junction held 1 base outside the gene matches. CDR1 and CDR2 from the germline V gene are SGHAT and FQNNGV. The CDR3 is 15 amino acids. In DNA, the CDR3 is TGTGCCAGCAGCTGGGGACTAGCGGGAGGAGAGACCCAGTACTTC. It is translated as CASSWGLAGGETQYF.

The rearrangement uses TRBV11-3 and TRBJ1-2; 8 positions match TRBD1. V lost 3 bases and J lost 4; bases outside the gene matches: 19. The CDR3 spans 19 residues. CDR1 and CDR2 (germline): SGHNT, YENEEA. The chain's CDR3 is CASSFTYGAGGPPAYGYTF. The CDR3 nucleotides are TGTGCCAGCAGCTTTACCTATGGGGCAGGGGGCCCTCCAGCCTATGGCTACACCTTC. Looking up the rest from reference TRBV11-3 and TRBJ1-2 gives the full variable domain: EAGVVQSPRYKIIEKKQPVAFWCNPISGHNTLYWYLQNLGQGPELLIRYENEEAVDDSQLPKDRFSAERLKGVDSTLKIQPAELGDSAVYLCASSFTYGAGGPPAYGYTFGSGTRLTVV.

The chain uses TRBV15 and TRBJ1-1; the match to TRBD1 covers 7 bases. Trimming removed 1 base from V and 4 bases from J; junction bases left unmatched: 9. The CDR3 extends over 16 amino acids. From germline, CDR1 is LNHNV and CDR2 YYDKDF (reference sequence). The CDR3 is CATSRGRGRTVTEAFF. DNA for the CDR3: TGTGCCACCAGCAGAGGGAGGGGGCGGACGGTCACTGAAGCTTTCTTT.

The V call is TRBV6-5, the J call TRBJ2-5, with 8 bases lining up with TRBD1. Germline CDR1 is MNHEY and CDR2 is SVGAGI. The CDR3 extends over 15 amino acids. V was clipped by 7 bases and J by 2 bases; unmatched bases: 9. The CDR3 loop is CASKGQDGPQETQYF. CDR3 nucleotides: TGTGCCAGCAAGGGACAGGACGGTCCTCAAGAGACCCAGTACTTC.

The chain links TRBV27 to TRBJ1-1, with D maybe TRBD1 (5 bases). The CDR3 contains 13 residues. V lost 2 bases and J 4 bases, leaving 8 bases between the germline ends. CDR1 is MNHEY, CDR2 SMNVEV, per germline (reference sequence). The CDR3 sequence is CASSLDGGTEAFF. The CDR3 nucleotides are TGTGCCAGCAGTTTAGACGGGGGCACTGAAGCTTTCTTT.